Sequencing of this TCR beta chain was carried out in a study of PD-1 blockade in mismatch repair-deficient tumors. Study summary: Enrolled about 2013-2017, patients had progressing, pretreated mismatch repair-deficient cancers of about a dozen types. Whole-study findings and limits: After pembrolizumab, tumor-resident clones rose rapidly, then generally contracted before radiologic responses.

Repertoires were generated with immunoSEQ multiplex PCR, while TCRdb's copy carries only in-frame clones and drops some. The top ten clones hold around an eighth of a sample with some 120,000 clones, about 88% of them seen once. As regards this clone: Its antigen is still unknown.

Every patient had mismatch repair deficiency by PCR or immunohistochemistry. TCR sequencing covered a few patients who responded to pembrolizumab. The CDR3 extends over 13 amino acids. J lost 4 bases, V lost 8 bases, and 7 bases had no gene match. CDR1 is SGHVS, CDR2 FQNEAQ, per germline. The chain has TRBV7-8 and TRBJ2-7, with 8 bases lining up with TRBD1. Source: peripheral blood, taken 44 weeks after starting pembrolizumab. The sequence was obtained from an adult with mismatch repair-deficient cancer. CDR3 sequence (DNA): TGTGCCAGCTGCCCAGGGGGCGCGTACGAGCAGTACTTC. Its protein is CASCPGGAYEQYF.